Reported below is one T cell receptor (beta chain). The data are from a study of technical replicates of blood from several donors. The repertoire was sequenced with immunoSEQ multiplex PCR; TCRdb's copy has only in-frame clones and lacks some. The sample lists under 65,000 clones; around 90% were seen once. Deletions cut 4 bases from V and 8 bases from J, with 14 bases between. This CDR3 is 12 amino acids long. From germline, CDR1 is GTSNPN and CDR2 SVGIG (reference sequence). The source material was PBMCs. V usage is TRBV30 and J usage is TRBJ1-2; no clear D gene. The source of this sequence is a human donor in good health. Some clones in this sample may be carry-over from other donors' samples. This chain's CDR3 is CAWTLGIWGYTF. The CDR3 DNA reads as TGTGCCTGGACTCTAGGCATTTGGGGCTACACCTTC.